These 3 T cell receptor beta chains were sequenced from one sample in a study of cytomegalovirus exposure and HLA in healthy donors (dated by TCRdb to 2015 to 2018). The library was produced with the immunoSEQ multiplex PCR assay. For the multiplex PCR, a mixture combining 60 forward primers for TCR Vbeta segments and 13 reverse primers for TCR Jbeta segments was used. Sourced from immuneACCESS, this table was stored by TCRdb with only in-frame sequences that have V and J called. A share of the clones is absent; for the studies checked, an unresolved V gene accounts for under half, and the remainder has no known explanation. A total of about 81,000 clones appear in this sample, 70% to 80% of them only once. Roughly 3.2% of the sample belongs to the ten largest clones. The source material was PBMCs. Source of these receptors: a man in his fifties or sixties in good health and CMV-seropositive.

The table lists this clone with a few counts. The identical CDR3 is also encoded by other nucleotide sequences in the sample. The CDR3 reads CASSLTGDTGELFF. The CDR3 DNA is TGCGCCAGCAGCCTGACAGGGGACACCGGGGAGCTGTTTTTT. J is TRBJ2-2 and V is TRBV5-1, with TRBD1 matching 8 bases. CDR1 is SGHRS and CDR2 is YFSETQ in the germline V gene. This CDR3 spans 14 amino acids. The V segment lost 4 bases and the J segment 3 bases; nucleotides outside the gene matches: 2.

In nucleotides, the CDR3 is TGTGCCAGCATTGGCGGGACCTCCTACGAGCAGTACTTC. It is translated as CASIGGTSYEQYF. The chain combines TRBV2 with TRBJ2-7, with D tentatively TRBD2 (6 bases). Trimming took 7 bases from V and 0 from J, leaving 10 bases between them. Germline-derived CDR1 and CDR2 are SNHLY and FYNNEI. This CDR3 region has 13 residues.

V usage is TRBV5-4 and J usage is TRBJ2-1; TRBD2 matches 11 bases. CDR3 length equals 16 residues. CDR1 is SGHNT, CDR2 YYREEE, per germline (reference sequence). V dropped 0 bases and J dropped 7; count of bases not matched to a gene: 6. The chain's CDR3 is CASSLAQLAGVNEQFF. The CDR3, as DNA: TGTGCCAGCAGCTTGGCCCAACTAGCGGGAGTGAATGAGCAGTTCTTC.